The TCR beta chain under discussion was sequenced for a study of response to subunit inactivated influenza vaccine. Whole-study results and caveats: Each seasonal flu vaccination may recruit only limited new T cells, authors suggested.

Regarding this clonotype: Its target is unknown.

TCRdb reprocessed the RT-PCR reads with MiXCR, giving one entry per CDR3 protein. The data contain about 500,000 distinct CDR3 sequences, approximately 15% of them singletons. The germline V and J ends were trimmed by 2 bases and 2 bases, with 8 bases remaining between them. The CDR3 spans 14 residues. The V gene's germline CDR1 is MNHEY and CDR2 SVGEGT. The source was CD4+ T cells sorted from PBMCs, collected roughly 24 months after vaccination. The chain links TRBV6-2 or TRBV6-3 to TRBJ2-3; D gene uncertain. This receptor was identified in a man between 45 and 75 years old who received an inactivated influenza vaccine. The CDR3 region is CASSYRGHTDTQYF. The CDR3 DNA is TGTGCCAGCAGTTACCGAGGCCACACAGATACGCAGTATTTT.